This entry features one T cell receptor beta chain sequence. After removal of 2 bases from V and 7 bases from J, the junction contained 7 bases not matched to a gene. The length of the CDR3 is 15 residues. Germline V lookup: CDR1 SGHNT, CDR2 YYREEE (reference sequence). This sample is part of a study of blood T cell repertoires in COVID-19. On the study more broadly: T cells, B-cell-depleted T cells, or PBMCs supplied cDNA or gDNA.

The authors' processing: Using reference gene primer amplification, nucleated cell counts were estimated. Profiling relied on immunoSEQ multiplex PCR, and the TCRdb table lists in-frame clones only, not all of them. The D gene and trimming were derived from the DNA, and the V and J assignments and clone size from that table. Of about 220,000 clones in the sample, 83% were seen once. The sequencing input was peripheral blood. This sequence originates from a middle-aged woman with active or convalescent COVID-19. V gene TRBV5-4 combines with J gene TRBJ2-1; 9 bases map to TRBD2. The CDR3 DNA is TGTGCCAGCAGCTTCGGCGGGAGGGCCGATAATGAGCAGTTCTTC. Translated, it gives CASSFGGRADNEQFF.